This T cell receptor beta chain was retrieved from a study of Tregs in tolerant kidney transplant recipients (dated by TCRdb to the late 2010s). Looking at the study overall: Transplants used related donors with nonmyeloablative bone marrow transplantation; mixed chimerism was transient in the human trials. The study used TCRbeta sequencing to identify donor-specific regulatory T cells before combined kidney and bone marrow transplantation, then tracked those cells after transplant. Study-level results and caveats: Donor-specific Treg expansion exceeded global Treg expansion in tolerant patients, suggesting antigen-driven rather than nonspecific expansion. The most biologically relevant and donor-specific TCRbeta repertoire appeared to be identified by expanding Tregs with activated donor B cells. Because only a small number of patients were included, the study had limitations, and the results will need to be validated in larger populations as well as under other immunosuppression protocols. Biological reproducibility was not directly addressed, though technical replication error appeared minimal. For some patients the PCR primers changed over time, which made it impossible to compare the samples from those patients at the nucleotide level.

Genomic DNA was extracted from sorted cells with the QIAGEN DNeasy Blood and Tissue Kit for TCRbeta CDR3 sequencing. High-throughput TCRbeta CDR3 sequencing, including PCR amplification with bias correction and internal controls, was performed commercially through immunoSEQ. As for the original processing: Unique productive TCRbeta sequences were defined by CDR3 nucleotide sequence where primers matched, otherwise by CDR3 amino acid sequence with Vbeta and Jbeta genes. To correct for sorting error, sequences found in more than one sorted population at a frequency ratio of 2:1 or less were discarded, and the remaining shared sequences were assigned to the population with the higher frequency. A sequence counted as donor-reactive if, in CFSE-low cells, the sequence had a frequency of at least 0.01% and was expanded at least 5-fold compared with unstimulated cells. Jensen-Shannon divergence calculated on the top 100 TCRbeta sequences ranked by frequency was used to measure repertoire divergence. For any sample with multiple sequencing runs, sorting error was corrected in each run separately before the runs were pooled. TCRdb mirrors the immuneACCESS table, restricted to in-frame sequences. Some clones are absent from its copies; in checked studies, under half trace to an unresolved V gene, and the reason for the others is unknown. V, J and clone size are taken as reported in that table, and D and trimming were inferred from the DNA itself. The sample's table covers under 55,000 clones. Roughly 0.8% of the sample is held by the ten biggest clonotypes.

On this clone: Its antigen is currently not known.

The time point tag for this specimen amounts to: blood sample drawn before combined kidney and bone marrow transplant. Unstimulated Tregs (CD4+CD25+CD127-), CD4+ non-Tregs (CD4+CD25-), CD4 and CD8 cells were FACS-sorted from thawed PBMCs. A few combined kidney and bone marrow transplant recipients from the ITN036ST trial were included as patients, and samples were available only from these trial subjects. Healthy control blood was separated into PBMCs by Ficoll density gradient and cryopreserved, and patient PBMCs were collected both before and after transplant. The receptor was derived from a human donor who received a combined kidney and bone marrow transplant. The sample consisted of CD4+ T cells from blood, taken before the transplant.

The part of the CDR3 DNA that was read is TGTGCCAGTAGCCAAGACAGGGAGTACGAG. Translated, it gives CASSQDREYE. The full CDR3 reads CASSQDREYEQYF. Recombination joined TRBV19 with TRBJ2-7; a stretch of 7 junction bases matches TRBD1. With the read ending 3 residues before the CDR3 end, the germline J gene is used to fill in that end. Via the germline V gene (reference sequence), CDR1 is LNHDA and CDR2 SQIVND. Here V drops 6 bases and J drops 4 bases, and the junction holds 6 bases not matched to any gene. The CDR3 measures 13 amino acids from cysteine to phenylalanine. Only the CDR3 bases that were read are kept: 30 of them, in frame from base 1.